The next 17 T cell receptor beta chains were all read from a single sample in a study of T-cell reconstitution after alpha-beta-depleted transplantation in children. Unique molecular identifiers tagged the TCRbeta library. MiXCR was run by TCRdb on the PCR reads, yielding one entry per CDR3 protein. The sample gives about 540,000 distinct CDR3 sequences, approximately 16% of which show up once; 2.5% to 3.5% is in the top ten. The sequencing here drew on PBMCs from the stem cell graft donor, taken from the stem cell graft. Receptor source: a human donor who donated a stem cell graft to a child with acute lymphoblastic leukemia.

There are many counts of this clonotype. The rearrangement links TRBV12-3 or TRBV12-4 to TRBJ2-1, with 7 bases aligning to TRBD2. Trimming removed 1 base from V and 4 bases from J; junction bases left unmatched: 4. The CDR3 runs 15 residues. The DNA of the CDR3 is TGTGCCAGCAGTTTAGGGGGGGGTGGATACAATGAGCAGTTCTTC. Translation: CASSLGGGGYNEQFF.

V gene TRBV15 combines with J gene TRBJ2-1; 7 bases fit TRBD1. This CDR3 has 16 amino acids. The ends lost 2 bases at V and 4 bases at J; junction bases unmatched: 8. Germline CDR1 and CDR2: LNHNV and YYDKDF (reference sequence). For the CDR3, the DNA is TGTGCCACCAGCAGATCCAACCCGGGACAGTACAATGAGCAGTTCTTC. It is translated as CATSRSNPGQYNEQFF.

The gene calls are TRBV20-1 and TRBJ2-7; D ambiguous. This CDR3 is 17 amino acids long. CDR1 is DFQATT and CDR2 is SNEGSKA in the germline V gene (reference sequence). V was cut by 6 bases and J by 2 bases, with 26 bases left in between. The CDR3 reads CSAPSWPLGPLAYEQYF. The DNA of the CDR3 is TGCAGTGCCCCATCCTGGCCACTCGGACCCTTGGCCTACGAGCAGTACTTC.

V usage is TRBV7-6 and J usage is TRBJ2-5; the D gene is possibly TRBD1 (6 bases). Germline loops: CDR1 SGHVS, CDR2 FNYEAQ. Trimming took off 4 bases at V and 3 bases at J, with 21 bases between the two ends. The CDR3 is 17 amino acids. This CDR3 is CASSSLIRTDYEETQYF. CDR3 nucleotide sequence: TGTGCCAGCAGCTCACTCATCCGGACAGACTATGAAGAGACCCAGTACTTC.

This clonotype was seen a few times. The genes are TRBV7-9 and TRBJ2-5; D is unresolved. The CDR3 loop spans 11 amino acids. V gave up 8 bases and J gave up 3 bases, with 7 bases separating them. CDR1 and CDR2 from the germline V gene are SEHNR and FQNEAQ (reference sequence). In DNA, the CDR3 is TGTGCCAGCGGTATTAAAGAGACCCAGTACTTC. Translating gives CASGIKETQYF.

The DNA of the CDR3 is TGTGCCAGCAGCCAACTAGCGGGAGCCACAGATACGCAGTATTTT. The encoded protein is CASSQLAGATDTQYF. The genes are TRBV3-1 and TRBJ2-3; TRBD2 matches at 10 bases. Trimming cost V 2 bases and J 2 bases; bases outside gene matches: 1. This CDR3 is built from 15 residues. CDR1 is LGHDT and CDR2 is YNNKEL in the germline V gene (reference sequence).

This sequence joins TRBV12-3 or TRBV12-4 and TRBJ2-5, with 10 bases matching TRBD2. The V and J ends lost 6 bases and 5 bases, in that order; junction bases with no gene match: 9. This CDR3 is 15 amino acids long. CDR3 residues: CASSFILAGRETQYF. In DNA, the CDR3 is TGTGCCAGCAGCTTCATACTAGCGGGAAGGGAGACCCAGTACTTC.

The V call is TRBV7-9, the J call TRBJ2-3, with no clear D. CDR1 is SEHNR and CDR2 is FQNEAQ in the germline V gene (reference sequence). With 0 bases removed from V and 2 bases from J, the gap between germline ends came to 15 bases. This CDR3 has 17 amino acids. CDR3 loop: CASSLALLLANTDTQYF. CDR3 sequence (DNA): TGTGCCAGCAGCTTAGCCCTTCTCCTGGCCAACACAGATACGCAGTATTTT.

V gene TRBV20-1 combines with J gene TRBJ1-2; no clear D gene. The V end was cut by 5 bases, the J end by 7 bases, with 11 bases between. Germline CDR1 DFQATT, CDR2 SNEGSKA (reference sequence). The CDR3 is 11 amino acids. CDR3: CSAPEVSGYTF. For the CDR3, the DNA is TGCAGTGCTCCAGAGGTTTCTGGCTACACCTTC.

This clonotype was seen a few times. The chain carries TRBV10-3 and TRBJ1-6; D is ambiguous. Looked up from germline, CDR1 is ENHRY and CDR2 is SYGVKD. Between the trimmed V and J ends, which lost 8 bases and 0 bases, there was a span of 8 bases. CDR3 length: 14 residues. In DNA, the CDR3 is TGTGCCATCGGGAGAAGCTCCTATAATTCACCCCTCCACTTT. This translates into CAIGRSSYNSPLHF.

The table lists this clonotype with a few counts. The V gene is TRBV9, the J gene TRBJ2-3; 8 bases are a match to TRBD2. Germline trimming cut 3 bases from V and 0 bases from J; bases unmatched to any gene: 9. The CDR3 runs 17 residues. CDR1 is SGDLS and CDR2 is YYNGEE in the germline V gene. The CDR3 loop is CASSGRRGGRSTDTQYF. The CDR3 coding sequence is TGTGCCAGCAGCGGTCGTCGGGGGGGTAGAAGCACAGATACGCAGTATTTT.

This clonotype appeared a few times. This chain joins TRBV20-1 and TRBJ2-7; no clear D. The V gene lost 2 bases and the J gene lost 2 bases, with 10 bases spanning the gap. CDR1 and CDR2 from the germline V gene are DFQATT and SNEGSKA (reference sequence). The CDR3 loop spans 13 amino acids. In nucleotides, the CDR3 is TGCAGTGCTAGAAGCTTTATCGCCTACGAGCAGTACTTC. As protein: CSARSFIAYEQYF.

Only a few counts were recorded for this clonotype. This chain uses TRBV6-1 with TRBJ1-2; perhaps TRBD1 as D (6 bases). This CDR3 is built from 13 residues. Trimming took 6 bases from V and 6 from J, leaving 14 bases between them. In germline, CDR1 is MNHNS, CDR2 SASEGT. CDR3 DNA sequence: TGTGCCAGCAGCCATGGACAGACTGATGGCTACACCTTC. Amino acid sequence: CASSHGQTDGYTF.

This clonotype was detected a few times. The chain links TRBV7-8 to TRBJ2-2, with 7 positions matching TRBD2. The CDR3 sequence is 13 residues long. Looked up from germline, CDR1 is SGHVS and CDR2 is FQNEAQ. V shed 8 bases, J shed 16 bases, and the junction held 16 bases outside the gene matches. The CDR3, as DNA: TGTGCCAGCCAAATTGGACTAGGCCCGCCCCCGTTTTTT. Translation: CASQIGLGPPPFF.

This clonotype came up a few times. The genes are TRBV7-3 and TRBJ1-1, with unresolved D. Trimming took 8 bases from V and 3 from J, leaving 13 bases between them. CDR1 is SGHTA, CDR2 FQGTGA, per germline. This CDR3 has 13 residues. The CDR3 sequence: CASAVGPDTEAFF. The CDR3, as DNA: TGTGCCAGCGCTGTCGGTCCGGACACTGAAGCTTTCTTT. Full variable domain (rest looked up from reference TRBV7-3 and TRBJ1-1): GAGVSQTPSNKVTEKGKYVELRCDPISGHTALYWYRQSLGQGPEFLIYFQGTGAADDSGLPNDRFFAVRPEGSVSTLKIQRTERGDSAVYLCASAVGPDTEAFFGQGTRLTVV.

V gene TRBV19 combines with J gene TRBJ2-7; D tentatively fits TRBD1 or TRBD2 (7 bases each). CDR1 LNHDA and CDR2 SQIVND come from the germline V gene (reference sequence). V gave up 7 bases and J gave up 1 base, with 23 bases separating them. This CDR3 comprises 17 residues. CDR3 bases: TGTGCCAGTACCTTCCCCAGGGGAGGGACAGCTTCCTACGAGCAGTACTTC. Protein product: CASTFPRGGTASYEQYF.

A few counts support this clonotype. V is TRBV7-8 and J is TRBJ2-3; the D gene is possibly TRBD1 (7 bases). The germline gives CDR1 SGHVS, CDR2 FQNEAQ. V was shortened by 5 bases and J by 3 bases, with 12 bases between the two germline ends. The CDR3 has 14 residues. As DNA, the CDR3 is TGTGCCAGCAGCCAGGGGGGCGAAACAGATACGCAGTATTTT. This codes for CASSQGGETDTQYF.